This entry lists 12 T cell receptor beta chains sequenced from one sample in a study of Ad26.COV2.S vaccination and SARS-CoV-2 variants. Data came from immunoSEQ multiplex PCR; TCRdb stores just in-frame clones and leaves some out. The repertoire has about 350,000 clones, 92% of them found once; the top ten carry 3.9%. The material was peripheral blood, obtained after recovery from COVID-19. The receptors shown here come from a human donor who had recovered from COVID-19.

The chain combines TRBV2 with TRBJ1-2; D remains ambiguous. V lost 7 bases, J lost 4 bases, and 13 bases lay in between. The germline CDR1 and CDR2 sequences are SNHLY and FYNNEI. The CDR3 sequence is 13 residues long. In DNA form, the CDR3 reads TGTGCCAGCACCGAATGGGGTGGCTATGGCTACACCTTC. Its protein is CASTEWGGYGYTF.

The chain's CDR3 is CASTPAGEVYGYTF. CDR3 coding DNA: TGTGCCAGCACCCCGGCGGGGGAGGTGTATGGCTACACCTTC. V gene TRBV6-5 combines with J gene TRBJ1-2, with a possible D match to TRBD1 (5 bases). Trimming removed 7 bases at V and 5 bases at J, with 17 bases between. The CDR3 sequence is 14 residues long. CDR1 and CDR2 from the germline V gene are MNHEY and SVGAGI.

This chain connects TRBV27 to TRBJ2-5; D is possibly TRBD2 (7 bases). Germline CDR1 MNHEY, CDR2 SMNVEV (reference sequence). V dropped 5 bases and J dropped 5 bases, with 21 bases sitting between them. The CDR3 spans 16 residues. The CDR3 DNA reads as TGTGCCAGCAGTCATAACTGGGGGGGGCCAGGTGAGACCCAGTACTTC. Protein: CASSHNWGGPGETQYF.

The gene calls are TRBV23-1 and TRBJ2-7, with TRBD1 matching 9 bases. TRBV23-1 is an ORF for which the function is uncertain. This CDR3 comprises 17 residues. J was trimmed by 3 bases and V by 0 bases; bases with no gene match: 9. The CDR3 is CASSQSDRGSCYYEQYF. CDR3 bases: TGCGCCAGCAGTCAATCTGACAGGGGGTCCTGCTACTACGAGCAGTACTTC.

The chain recombines TRBV6-6 with TRBJ1-6; 11 bases fit TRBD1. V was clipped by 6 bases and J by 10 bases; unmatched bases: 5. The CDR3 spans 14 residues. The germline CDR1 and CDR2 sequences are MNHNY and SVGAGI (reference sequence). The CDR3 DNA follows: TGTGCCAGCAGAACGGGACAGGGGGGATCACCCCTCCACTTT. Protein product: CASRTGQGGSPLHF.

In this sample, this clone turned up once. The chain has TRBV6-6 and TRBJ1-6, with D hard to call. CDR1 is MNHNY, CDR2 SVGAGI, per germline (reference sequence). The CDR3 is 13 residues long. Trimming took off 1 base at V and 6 bases at J, with 4 bases between the two ends. CDR3 in DNA: TGTGCCAGCAGTTACTTGGCTAATTCACCCCTCCACTTT. This encodes CASSYLANSPLHF.

This chain links TRBV18 with TRBJ2-7, with 7 bases fitting TRBD1. The germline V gene encodes CDR1 KGHSH and CDR2 LQKENI. CDR3 size: 13 residues. Trimming took 6 bases from V and 4 from J; bases not matched to a gene: 6. CDR3 nucleotide sequence: TGTGCCAGCTCGGCCGGGACAGATTACGAGCAGTACTTC. Translation gives CASSAGTDYEQYF.

The chain links TRBV3-1 (or the pseudogene TRBV3-2) to TRBJ1-3, with a weak D call TRBD1 (6 bases). Trimming stripped 4 bases from V and 12 bases from J, with 16 bases between. Per the germline V gene, CDR1 is LGHDT and CDR2 is YNNKEL (reference sequence). CDR3 length: 13 amino acids. CDR3: CASSPRQAVYIYF. For the CDR3, the DNA is TGTGCCAGCAGCCCCCGACAGGCCGTTTACATATATTTT.

The genes are TRBV6-6 and TRBJ2-3; 9 nucleotides agree with TRBD2. Per germline, CDR1 MNHNY and CDR2 SVGAGI (reference sequence). The trim removed 6 bases at V and 2 bases at J, leaving 9 bases unmatched. CDR3 length: 16 amino acids. The chain's CDR3 is CASSHTSGQDTDTQYF. In DNA form, the CDR3 reads TGTGCCAGCAGCCACACTAGCGGGCAAGACACAGATACGCAGTATTTT.

J is TRBJ2-1 and V is TRBV10-3, with TRBD2 matching over 9 bases. The V gene end was trimmed by 3 bases and the J gene end by 7 bases; junction bases not matched to a gene: 7. This CDR3 spans 15 amino acids. CDR1 is ENHRY, CDR2 SYGVKD, per germline. CDR3 in DNA: TGTGCCATCAGTGAACGCCGGGGACTAGCTAATGAGCAGTTCTTC. Its protein product is CAISERRGLANEQFF.

This chain joins TRBV19 and TRBJ2-7; no clear D gene. V dropped 0 bases and J dropped 4 bases, with 10 bases sitting between them. This CDR3 is 14 amino acids long. The germline V gene encodes CDR1 LNHDA and CDR2 SQIVND (reference sequence). The CDR3 here is CASSIDSMRYEQYF. CDR3 bases: TGTGCCAGTAGTATAGACTCGATGCGGTACGAGCAGTACTTC.

V and J are TRBV7-9 and TRBJ2-7; 7 bases agree with TRBD1. With V trimmed by 2 bases and J by 5 bases, 12 bases remained unmatched. Germline assignment: CDR1 SEHNR and CDR2 FQNEAQ (reference sequence). The CDR3 is 16 amino acids. The CDR3 DNA sequence: TGTGCCAGCAGCTTACATCAGGGGGTTAGGGGAAACGAGCAGTACTTC. This sequence encodes CASSLHQGVRGNEQYF.